The 5 T cell receptor beta chains listed next were all sequenced from one sample in a study of blood T cell repertoires in COVID-19. Sequenced by immunoSEQ multiplex PCR; TCRdb stores in-frame clones only, minus some. The table shows fewer than 500,000 clones, with about 89% occurring only once. Sequenced: peripheral blood. These receptors were collected from a woman aged 30 to 39 with acute or convalescent COVID-19.

The chain couples TRBV28 to TRBJ1-1; D is possibly TRBD1 (5 bases). The CDR3 length is 14 residues. V was trimmed by 3 bases and J by 0 bases, leaving 8 bases between them. Germline CDR1 MDHEN, CDR2 SYDVKM. The CDR3 spells CASSFGTMNTEAFF. The CDR3 DNA is TGTGCCAGCAGTTTCGGGACTATGAACACTGAAGCTTTCTTT.

This chain's CDR3 is CASSSSFGTGSNYGYTF. For the CDR3, the DNA is TGTGCCAGCAGTTCAAGTTTCGGGACAGGGTCCAACTATGGCTACACCTTC. V and J are TRBV28 and TRBJ1-2; 9 bases align to TRBD1. Germline V gene data show CDR1 as MDHEN and CDR2 as SYDVKM. V trimming: 4 bases; J trimming: 2 bases; junction bases outside the gene matches: 11. This CDR3 has 17 amino acids.

The rearrangement links TRBV19 to TRBJ2-6, with D possibly TRBD1 on 5 matching bases. V lost 3 bases and J lost 0, with 9 bases in between. Germline V gives CDR1 LNHDA, CDR2 SQIVND (reference sequence). The CDR3 is made up of 16 amino acids. CDR3 loop: CASSMGRNSGANVLTF. CDR3 bases: TGTGCCAGTAGTATGGGGCGTAACTCTGGGGCCAACGTCCTGACTTTC. Looking up the rest from reference TRBV19 and TRBJ2-6 gives the full variable domain: DGGITQSPKYLFRKEGQNVTLSCEQNLNHDAMYWYRQDPGQGLRLIYYSQIVNDFQKGDIAEGYSVSREKKESFPLTVTSAQKNPTAFYLCASSMGRNSGANVLTFGAGSRLTVL.

This chain joins TRBV27 and TRBJ2-5; D might be TRBD1 (6 bases). V was pared by 5 bases and J by 2 bases, with 12 bases between. Germline V gene sequence: CDR1 MNHEY, CDR2 SMNVEV (reference sequence). CDR3 length: 14 amino acids. The CDR3 sequence is CASSPGQKQETQYF. The CDR3 DNA reads as TGTGCCAGCAGTCCTGGACAGAAGCAAGAGACCCAGTACTTC.

The chain carries TRBV5-1 and TRBJ2-1; TRBD2 agrees at 8 bases. J gave up 7 bases and V 7 bases, and 16 bases lay outside the gene matches. The CDR3 runs 16 residues. CDR1 SGHRS and CDR2 YFSETQ come from the germline V gene. The CDR3 DNA reads TGCGCCAGCGATCTCTTCTCGGGGGGGCCTCGTAATGAGCAGTTCTTC. The encoded protein is CASDLFSGGPRNEQFF. The full variable domain, rest sourced from reference TRBV5-1 and TRBJ2-1, is KAGVTQTPRYLIKTRGQQVTLSCSPISGHRSVSWYQQTPGQGLQFLFEYFSETQRNKGNFPGRFSGRQFSNSRSEMNVSTLELGDSALYLCASDLFSGGPRNEQFFGPGTRLTVL.